Listed here are 4 T cell receptor beta chains from one sample, sequenced in a study of blood T cell repertoires in COVID-19. Produced via immunoSEQ multiplex PCR; TCRdb's table is partial and in-frame only. The table has 200,000 to 250,000 clones, roughly four fifths seen once. The source material was peripheral blood. Every receptor here comes from a man in his thirties or forties who had recovered from COVID-19.

This clone was found a few times. The V call is TRBV7-8, the J call TRBJ1-6; possible D gene TRBD1, 6 bases. Germline V lookup: CDR1 SGHVS, CDR2 FQNEAQ. CDR3 length equals 13 residues. With 1 base removed from V and 9 bases from J, the gap between germline ends came to 7 bases. Here the CDR3 reads CASSLDRVSPLHF. The CDR3 nucleotides read TGTGCCAGCAGCTTAGACAGGGTTTCACCCCTCCACTTT.

This chain uses TRBV6-1 with TRBJ1-1; no clear D gene. The V end was cut by 2 bases, the J end by 0 bases, with 7 bases between. Per germline, CDR1 MNHNS and CDR2 SASEGT. The CDR3 consists of 14 residues. CDR3 nucleotides: TGTGCCAGCAGTGAAAGCGGTATGAACACTGAAGCTTTCTTT. Its protein product is CASSESGMNTEAFF.

Written as DNA, the CDR3 is TGCACCAGCAGCCAAGATCTCGAGTTCTGCGGGACGTACAGCCCCTACAATGAGCAGTTCTTC. The encoded protein is CTSSQDLEFCGTYSPYNEQFF. The V call is TRBV1, the J call TRBJ2-1; TRBD2, the table's D call, was not compared with the DNA. TRBV1 is recorded as a pseudogene. This CDR3 spans 21 amino acids.

This rearrangement joins TRBV6-2 or TRBV6-3 to TRBJ2-2; the D is unclear. The germline gives CDR1 MNHEY, CDR2 SVGEGT. V lost 4 bases and J lost 3, with 6 bases in between. The CDR3 sequence is 13 residues long. The CDR3 spells CASSSRDTGELFF. CDR3 DNA sequence: TGTGCCAGCAGTTCACGGGACACCGGGGAGCTGTTTTTT.